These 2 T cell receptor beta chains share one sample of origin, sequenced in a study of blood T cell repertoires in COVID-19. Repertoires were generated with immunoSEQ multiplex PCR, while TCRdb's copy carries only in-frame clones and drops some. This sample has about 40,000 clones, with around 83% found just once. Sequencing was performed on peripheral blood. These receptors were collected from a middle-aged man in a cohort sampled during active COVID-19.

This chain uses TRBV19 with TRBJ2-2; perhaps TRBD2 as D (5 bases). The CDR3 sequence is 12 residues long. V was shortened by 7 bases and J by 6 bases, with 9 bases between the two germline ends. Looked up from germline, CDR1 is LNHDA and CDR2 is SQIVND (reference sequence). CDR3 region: CASNLGAGELFF. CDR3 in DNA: TGTGCCAGTAACCTCGGGGCCGGGGAGCTGTTTTTT.

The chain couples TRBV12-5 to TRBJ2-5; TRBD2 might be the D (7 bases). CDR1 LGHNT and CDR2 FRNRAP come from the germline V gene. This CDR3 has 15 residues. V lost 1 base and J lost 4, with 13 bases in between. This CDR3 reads CASGLEGGLGETQYF. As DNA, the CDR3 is TGTGCTAGTGGTTTGGAGGGGGGGCTAGGAGAGACCCAGTACTTC.